The 22 T cell receptor beta chains below were found in one sample sequenced in a study of blood T cells in healthy people across ages (dated by TCRdb to 2013 to 2016). Library method: 5' RACE. TCRdb shows the sequencer as Illumina HiSeq 2500. A second PCR of about 7 to 12 cycles was run with a J-beta primer mix and a sample-barcoded 5' primer. The raw public reads went through TCRdb reprocessing: fastp at Q25, MiXCR clone calling, in-frame beta chains kept. Rows merge per CDR3 protein into single entries with the most common DNA and genes. Here the sample has roughly 1.7 million distinct CDR3 sequences; about 35% occur a single time. The ten most abundant clones make up about 11% of the sample. The specimen was blood. Receptors were obtained from a woman in her twenties or thirties in good health.

This clonotype has just a few counts. The chain links TRBV5-1 to TRBJ1-1, with D uncertain. V gave up 0 bases and J gave up 7 bases, with 16 bases separating them. Per germline, CDR1 SGHRS and CDR2 YFSETQ. The CDR3 totals 15 residues. The CDR3 nucleotides are TGCGCCAGCAGCTTGGCTTCGCCAGCCACCTTTGAAGCTTTCTTT. It specifies CASSLASPATFEAFF.

This clonotype was seen only a few times. The chain employs TRBV25-1 and TRBJ2-7; 12 bases match TRBD1. This CDR3 region has 14 residues. Germline-derived CDR1 and CDR2 are MGHDK and SYGVNS. V gave up 5 bases and J gave up 6 bases; unmatched junction bases: 5. Written as DNA, the CDR3 is TGTGCCAGCAGTCGGGACAGGGGGCTATCCGAGCAGTACTTC. It codes for CASSRDRGLSEQYF.

The chain uses TRBV27 and TRBJ1-2; 8 bases map to TRBD1. J lost 7 bases, V lost 6 bases, and 13 bases had no gene match. The CDR3 runs 15 residues. The V gene's germline CDR1 is MNHEY and CDR2 SMNVEV (reference sequence). The CDR3 DNA reads as TGTGCCAGCAGCATCCGACAGGGGATGATTCGTGGCTACACCTTC. Translated, it gives CASSIRQGMIRGYTF.

The chain combines TRBV20-1 with TRBJ1-2; D is undetermined. There are 13 residues in the CDR3. Germline V gene data show CDR1 as DFQATT and CDR2 as SNEGSKA (reference sequence). V was pared by 7 bases and J by 2 bases, with 14 bases between. Here the CDR3 DNA reads TGCAGTGTTATTCTCTGGGAGAACTATGGCTACACCTTC. This codes for CSVILWENYGYTF.

The V gene is TRBV27, the J gene TRBJ2-5; a weak D match, TRBD1 (6 bases). V gave up 6 bases and J gave up 5 bases, with 25 bases separating them. The CDR3 is 17 amino acids. Per the germline V gene, CDR1 is MNHEY and CDR2 is SMNVEV (reference sequence). The CDR3 reads CASRLWSGPQGRETQYF. As DNA, the CDR3 is TGTGCCAGCAGGTTGTGGTCTGGGCCCCAGGGGCGGGAGACCCAGTACTTC.

The CDR3 sequence is CAWSRSSGSTDTQYF. For the CDR3, the DNA is TGTGCCTGGAGTAGATCTAGCGGTTCCACAGATACGCAGTATTTT. This rearrangement joins TRBV30 to TRBJ2-3, with 7 bases fitting TRBD2. The V segment lost 2 bases and the J segment 2 bases; nucleotides outside the gene matches: 7. The length of the CDR3 is 15 residues. The germline V gene has CDR1 GTSNPN and CDR2 SVGIG (reference sequence).

This clonotype was counted many times. This chain links TRBV4-2 with TRBJ2-3; D could derive from TRBD1 or TRBD2 (6 bases each). V was clipped by 3 bases and J by 8 bases, with 24 bases between them. Germline V gene lookup returns CDR1 LGHNA and CDR2 YNFKEQ. CDR3 length: 17 amino acids. CDR3 sequence: CASSQGVPRDFRGTQYF. The CDR3 coding sequence is TGTGCCAGCAGCCAGGGAGTACCACGGGACTTCAGGGGTACGCAGTATTTT.

Only a few counts were recorded for this clonotype. Here the CDR3 reads CAISDPLHEDTEAFF. The CDR3, as DNA: TGTGCCATCAGTGACCCCCTCCACGAGGACACTGAAGCTTTCTTT. This chain uses TRBV10-3 with TRBJ1-1; D gene uncertain. Germline V gene data show CDR1 as ENHRY and CDR2 as SYGVKD. This CDR3 is built from 15 residues. Trimming left V 3 bases short and J 3 bases short, with 14 bases between.

The V and J genes are TRBV9 and TRBJ2-3; a weak D match, TRBD2 (7 bases). Deletions cut 0 bases from V and 2 bases from J, with 10 bases between. The CDR3 is made up of 15 amino acids. CDR1 is SGDLS and CDR2 is YYNGEE in the germline V gene. The CDR3 DNA reads TGTGCCAGCAGCGTAGTGGGGGGGGCCACAGATACGCAGTATTTT. It codes for CASSVVGGATDTQYF.

The chain joins TRBV3-1 to TRBJ2-7, with a tentative D call TRBD2 (5 bases). CDR1 is LGHDT and CDR2 is YNNKEL in the germline V gene (reference sequence). CDR3 size: 14 residues. V lost 8 bases to trimming and J lost 4 bases, with 18 bases between them. In nucleotides, the CDR3 is TGTGCCAGCCGCCCCCGGGCTAGCACGTACGAGCAGTACTTC. Its protein product is CASRPRASTYEQYF.

The J gene is TRBJ2-3, the V gene TRBV7-9, with no clear D. Germline values: CDR1 SEHNR, CDR2 FQNEAQ (reference sequence). Trimming cost V 5 bases and J 6 bases, with 12 bases left between them. This CDR3 region has 13 residues. Written as DNA, the CDR3 is TGTGCCAGCAGCCCCGCGAAATCGGATACGCAGTATTTT. Its translation is CASSPAKSDTQYF.

V and J are TRBV24-1 and TRBJ2-3; maybe TRBD2 (6 bases). V was trimmed by 3 bases and J by 1 base, leaving 25 bases between them. The CDR3 runs 20 residues. CDR1 KGHDR and CDR2 SFDVKD come from the germline V gene. The CDR3 loop is CATSDPDGGGGPGGTDTQYF. The CDR3 coding sequence is TGTGCCACCAGTGATCCCGATGGTGGGGGAGGTCCGGGAGGCACAGATACGCAGTATTTT.

As for this clonotype: Given the absence of the conserved phenylalanine or tryptophan at the CDR3 end, a read error is likely. The V call is TRBV12-5, the J call TRBJ2-1, with TRBD2 matching over 8 bases. Trimming took 3 bases from V and 7 from J; bases not matched to a gene: 11. The CDR3 runs 16 residues. Looked up from germline, CDR1 is LGHNT and CDR2 is FRNRAP. CDR3 sequence: CASGLDGGRKENEQFI. CDR3 DNA: TGTGCTAGTGGTTTAGATGGCGGGAGGAAGGAGAATGAGCAGTTCATC.

This clonotype showed up many times. The chain combines TRBV6-6 with TRBJ2-7, with D hard to call. The CDR3 covers 14 residues. Germline-derived CDR1 and CDR2 are MNHNY and SVGAGI (reference sequence). Trimming removed 2 bases at V and 0 bases at J, with 8 bases between. The CDR3 loop is CASSYAGYSYEQYF. CDR3 DNA: TGTGCCAGCAGTTACGCCGGGTACTCCTACGAGCAGTACTTC.

This clonotype was counted between two and nine times. V usage is TRBV6-1 and J usage is TRBJ2-5; maybe TRBD1 (6 bases). This CDR3 is built from 15 residues. Germline loops: CDR1 MNHNS, CDR2 SASEGT. V lost 4 bases and J 2 bases, leaving 14 bases between the germline ends. The CDR3: CASSVGQGIQETQYF. CDR3 bases: TGTGCCAGCAGTGTGGGGCAGGGGATTCAAGAGACCCAGTACTTC.

The genes are TRBV28 and TRBJ1-5; D possibly corresponds to TRBD1 (5 bases). Trimming cost V 3 bases and J 9 bases, with 24 bases left between them. The CDR3 has 17 amino acids. CDR1 MDHEN and CDR2 SYDVKM come from the germline V gene. The CDR3 region has the DNA TGTGCCAGCAGTTTCCTACCTCCAGGGACCACGGGAGGGCCCCAGCATTTT. Residues: CASSFLPPGTTGGPQHF.

This clonotype was counted a few times. The V gene is TRBV3-1, the J gene TRBJ2-1; 9 positions agree with TRBD2. The CDR3 contains 16 residues. V was clipped by 4 bases and J by 4 bases; unmatched bases: 8. Germline CDR1 and CDR2: LGHDT and YNNKEL (reference sequence). CDR3 region: CASSRISGSRYNEQFF. The CDR3 nucleotides read TGTGCCAGCAGCCGAATTAGCGGGAGTCGTTACAATGAGCAGTTCTTC.

V gene TRBV6-4 combines with J gene TRBJ2-1, with 7 bases matching TRBD2. With 8 bases clipped from V and 0 bases from J, the junction kept 13 bases outside the gene matches. CDR1 MRHNA and CDR2 SNTAGT come from the germline V gene. This CDR3 comprises 17 residues. CDR3 residues: CASPTSAYPSSYNEQFF. CDR3 bases: TGTGCCAGCCCCACTAGCGCCTACCCGAGCTCCTACAATGAGCAGTTCTTC.

This clonotype has at least ten counts. The chain links TRBV20-1 to TRBJ1-2, with 7 bases aligning to TRBD1. The CDR3 consists of 13 residues. Germline trimming cut 4 bases from V and 7 bases from J; bases unmatched to any gene: 9. Per germline, CDR1 DFQATT and CDR2 SNEGSKA (reference sequence). The CDR3 sequence is CSAILSGGRGYTF. CDR3 coding DNA: TGCAGTGCTATATTATCAGGGGGACGTGGCTACACCTTC.

The DNA of the CDR3 is TGCAGTGCTAGGGACTTGCGCACAGATACGCAGTATTTT. This encodes CSARDLRTDTQYF. This sequence joins TRBV20-1 and TRBJ2-3, with a weak D call TRBD2 (5 bases). Trimming removed 3 bases at V and 1 base at J, with 8 bases between. The CDR3 consists of 13 residues. Germline CDR1 DFQATT, CDR2 SNEGSKA (reference sequence).

V and J are TRBV20-1 and TRBJ1-2; a possible D gene is TRBD1 (5 bases). From germline, CDR1 is DFQATT and CDR2 SNEGSKA (reference sequence). The CDR3 has 14 residues. Trimming pared 1 base from V and 0 bases from J, leaving 9 bases between. CDR3 residues: CSARGSGTNYGYTF. CDR3 sequence (DNA): TGCAGTGCTAGAGGCTCAGGGACTAACTATGGCTACACCTTC.

J is TRBJ2-6 and V is TRBV12-5, with TRBD1 identical over 9 bases. This CDR3 comprises 16 residues. V was clipped by 5 bases and J by 1 base; unmatched bases: 3. Germline V gives CDR1 LGHNT, CDR2 FRNRAP. The CDR3 sequence is CASGGQGLSGANVLTF. CDR3 coding DNA: TGTGCTAGTGGTGGACAGGGGCTTTCTGGGGCCAACGTCCTGACTTTC.